The sample holds a few counts of the clone carrying this T cell receptor (beta chain). The antigen is unknown. This sample was included in a study of T cell responses to AZD1222 COVID-19 vaccine. The assay was immunoSEQ multiplex PCR, and TCRdb's table has in-frame clones only and misses some. This sample yields about 91,000 clones, of which approximately 90% are seen a single time; less than 4% belongs to the top ten. Overall study findings and caveats: Donors were mostly white British, more females; clonal diversity possibly underestimated.

CDR3 size: 13 residues. Germline-derived CDR1 and CDR2 are SGHVS and FQNEAQ. V was clipped by 5 bases and J by 2 bases, with 10 bases between them. The sequence came from an adult who received the AZD1222 COVID-19 vaccine. Sequencing used peripheral blood, obtained 28 days after the second AZD1222 dose. This rearrangement joins TRBV7-8 to TRBJ2-7, with D hard to call. The CDR3 loop is CASSQPEAYEQYF. CDR3 nucleotide sequence: TGTGCCAGCAGCCAACCCGAGGCCTACGAGCAGTACTTC. The whole variable domain, remainder taken from reference TRBV7-8 and TRBJ2-7, is GAGVSQSPRYKVAKRGQDVALRCDPISGHVSLFWYQQALGQGPEFLTYFQNEAQLDKSGLPSDRFFAERPEGSVSTLKIQRTQQEDSAVYLCASSQPEAYEQYFGPGTRLTVT.